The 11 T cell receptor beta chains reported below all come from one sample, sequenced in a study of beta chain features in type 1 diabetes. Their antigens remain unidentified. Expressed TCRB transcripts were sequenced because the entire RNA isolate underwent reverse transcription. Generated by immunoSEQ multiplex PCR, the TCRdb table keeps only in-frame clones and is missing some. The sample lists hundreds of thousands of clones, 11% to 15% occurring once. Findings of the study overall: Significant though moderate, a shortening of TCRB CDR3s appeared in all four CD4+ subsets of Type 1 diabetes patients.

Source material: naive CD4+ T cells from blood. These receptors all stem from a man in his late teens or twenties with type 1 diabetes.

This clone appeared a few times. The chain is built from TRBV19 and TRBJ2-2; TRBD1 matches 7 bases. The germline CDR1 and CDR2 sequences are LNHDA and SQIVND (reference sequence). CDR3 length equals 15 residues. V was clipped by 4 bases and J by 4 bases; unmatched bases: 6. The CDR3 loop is CASSSNRGSTGELFF. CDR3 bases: TGTGCCAGTAGTAGTAACAGGGGTAGCACCGGGGAGCTGTTTTTT.

In nucleotides, the CDR3 is TGTGCCTGGAGTCCCGGCCAGGGCCCCACTGGGCAGTACTTC. Amino acid sequence: CAWSPGQGPTGQYF. The rearrangement uses TRBV30 and TRBJ2-7; weak D call: TRBD1 (5 bases). Germline V gene data show CDR1 as GTSNPN and CDR2 as SVGIG (reference sequence). This CDR3 is 14 amino acids long. Trimming stripped 2 bases from V and 9 bases from J, with 20 bases between.

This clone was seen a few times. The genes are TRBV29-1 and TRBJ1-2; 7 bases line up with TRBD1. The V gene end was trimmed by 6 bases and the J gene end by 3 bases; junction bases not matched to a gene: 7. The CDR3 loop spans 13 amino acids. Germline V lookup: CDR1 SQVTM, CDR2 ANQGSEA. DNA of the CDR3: TGCAGCGTGCGGCCGCAGGGGGACTATGGCTACACCTTC. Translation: CSVRPQGDYGYTF.

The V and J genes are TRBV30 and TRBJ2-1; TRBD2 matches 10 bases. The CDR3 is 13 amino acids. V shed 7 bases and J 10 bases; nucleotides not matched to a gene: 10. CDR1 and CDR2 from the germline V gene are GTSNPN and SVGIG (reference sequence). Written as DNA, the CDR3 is TGTGCCTATTCCTATAGCGGGGGGAGCGAGCAGTTCTTC. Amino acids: CAYSYSGGSEQFF.

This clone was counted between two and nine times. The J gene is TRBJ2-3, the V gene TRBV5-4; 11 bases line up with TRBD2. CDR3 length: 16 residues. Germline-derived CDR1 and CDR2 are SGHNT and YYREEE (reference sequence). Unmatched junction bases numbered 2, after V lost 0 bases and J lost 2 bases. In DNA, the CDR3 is TGTGCCAGCAGCTTGGCTAGCGGGGGGTACACAGATACGCAGTATTTT. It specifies CASSLASGGYTDTQYF.

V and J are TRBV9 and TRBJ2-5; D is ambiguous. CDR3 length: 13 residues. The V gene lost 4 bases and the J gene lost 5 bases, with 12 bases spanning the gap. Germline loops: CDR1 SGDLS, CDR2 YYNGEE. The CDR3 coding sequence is TGTGCCAGCAGCCGCGCGGACGGGGAGACCCAGTACTTC. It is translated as CASSRADGETQYF.

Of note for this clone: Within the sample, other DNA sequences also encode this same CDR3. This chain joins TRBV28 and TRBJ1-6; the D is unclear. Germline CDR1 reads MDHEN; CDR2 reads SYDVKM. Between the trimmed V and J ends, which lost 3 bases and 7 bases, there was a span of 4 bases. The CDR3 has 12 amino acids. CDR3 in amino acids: CASSFRNSPLHF. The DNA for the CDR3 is TGTGCCAGCAGTTTCAGAAATTCACCCCTCCACTTT.

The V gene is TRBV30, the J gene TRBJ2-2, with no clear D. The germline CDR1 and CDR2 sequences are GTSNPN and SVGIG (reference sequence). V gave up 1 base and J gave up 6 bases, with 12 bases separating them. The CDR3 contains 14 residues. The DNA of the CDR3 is TGTGCCTGGAGTGGGTTTACCCCCCCCGGGGAGCTGTTTTTT. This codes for CAWSGFTPPGELFF.

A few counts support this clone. The CDR3 spells CASSQTGGSSYEQYF. The CDR3 nucleotides read TGCGCCAGCAGCCAGACAGGGGGTAGCTCCTACGAGCAGTACTTC. The chain couples TRBV4-3 to TRBJ2-7; 9 bases line up with TRBD1. Germline V gene sequence: CDR1 LGHNA, CDR2 YSLEER. V trimming: 3 bases; J trimming: 0 bases; junction bases outside the gene matches: 3. The CDR3 sequence is 15 residues long.

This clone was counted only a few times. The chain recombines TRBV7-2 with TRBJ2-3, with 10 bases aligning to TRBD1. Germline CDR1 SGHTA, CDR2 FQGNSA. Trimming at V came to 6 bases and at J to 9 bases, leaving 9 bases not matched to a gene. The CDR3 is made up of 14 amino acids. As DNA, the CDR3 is TGTGCCAGCAGGGAGGACAGGGGGAGGGAGACGCAGTATTTT. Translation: CASREDRGRETQYF.

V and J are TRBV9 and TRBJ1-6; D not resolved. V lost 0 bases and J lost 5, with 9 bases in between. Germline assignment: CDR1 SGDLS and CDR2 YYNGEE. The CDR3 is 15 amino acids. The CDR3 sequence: CASSVETPDNSPLHF. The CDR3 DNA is TGTGCCAGCAGCGTAGAAACCCCAGATAATTCACCCCTCCACTTT.